This TCR beta chain was sequenced for a study of tumor-infiltrating lymphocytes in primary liver carcinoma. Whole-study context: Primary liver carcinoma, confirmed by histopathology, was surgically resected. Tumor lesions were T1-T3 N0M0 and spanned about 4.2 to 11 cm. Study-wide results and limits: Tumors significantly exceeded blood in top-250-clone fraction (p = 0.039).

Trimming cost V 4 bases and J 4 bases, with 13 bases left between them. Per the germline V gene, CDR1 is GTSNPN and CDR2 is SVGIG (reference sequence). The CDR3 consists of 13 residues. Germline DNA was extracted alongside blood RNA, which was obtained from unsorted whole blood. Comments on this clonotype: Antigen unknown. This may arise from a read error, as a much more abundant clone is one base away.

Production of TCR beta cDNA used around 500 ng total RNA together with a constant-region primer. For TCR beta, libraries were produced by three nested multiplex PCR rounds using slightly modified ARM-PCR. Primers for the first two PCR rounds were TRBV1-TRBV30 forward primers and a C-beta reverse primer (roughly 9 cycles per round). TCRdb independently ran MiXCR on the multiplex PCR reads; one entry per CDR3 protein. This sample has roughly 330,000 distinct CDR3 sequences, with 65% found just once. J is TRBJ1-1 and V is TRBV30; D might be TRBD1 (5 bases). Sample: peripheral blood. This sequence originates from a man aged 40-55 years with primary liver carcinoma and hepatitis B virus infection. The CDR3 loop reads CAWNVTGGTEAFF. In DNA form, the CDR3 reads TGTGCCTGGAATGTGACGGGGGGCACTGAAGCTTTCTTT.